This T cell receptor (beta chain) derives from a study of blood T cell repertoires in COVID-19 (dated by TCRdb to 2018 to 2020). Looking at the study overall: The collaborator samples originated in the United States, Italy and Spain and spanned the acute and convalescent phases of COVID-19. The material from the prospective study consisted of cDNA or gDNA derived from T cells, B-cell-depleted T cells, or PBMCs. Deeply sampled blood TCRbeta repertoires from subjects exposed to, actively infected with, or recovered from COVID-19 were included in the dataset. The repertoires were released in a freely available public database intended as a resource for research on the immune response to SARS-CoV-2. Samples came from the ongoing ImmuneRACE study (first 160 participants) plus 1,254 subjects from 6 global collaborators. A de-identified subject ID, COVID-19 status, age in years and sex were almost always included in the sample metadata. Where HLA class I and class II types were available, the types were taken from metadata supplied by the sample provider, not from assay-based typing.

This clone has at least ten counts. Its recognized antigen is unknown. No base qualities exist here, and no much larger clone lies one base off it. V was cut back by 4 bases and J by 4 bases, leaving a gap of 10 bases between them. In the germline V gene, CDR1 corresponds to MNHEY and CDR2 to SVGEGT. The CDR3, cysteine through phenylalanine, is 13 amino acids long. Just CDR3 DNA is preserved here, 39 bases in frame from base 1. Participants in the prospective study were aged roughly 18 to 100 years, lived in 20 to 30 United States geographic areas, and enrolled through a virtual design. To assign participants to cohorts, the prospective study relied on clinical history that participants themselves reported in a screening survey and a study questionnaire. Recovered participants in ImmuneRACE Cohort 3 were defined by two consecutive negative NP/OP PCR tests, clearance by a healthcare professional, or resolution of symptoms. In the prospective study, whole blood, serum and a nasopharyngeal or oropharyngeal swab were collected from each participant by mobile phlebotomists. Prospective study participants could optionally give additional blood draws and questionnaires over an approximately 2-month period. Prospective study blood samples were shipped either frozen or at room temperature before DNA extraction.

TCRbeta CDR3 regions were amplified from genomic DNA using the immunoSEQ Assay, a bias-controlled multiplex PCR. Per the authors' processing: Within the assay, amplification of reference gene primers was used to estimate how many nucleated cells each sample contained. Sequence reads were collapsed and filtered to measure the absolute abundance of every unique TCRbeta CDR3 rearrangement. For each sample, productive Simpson clonality was calculated as the square root of Simpson's diversity index across productive rearrangements. TCRdb took this table from immuneACCESS and kept in-frame rearrangements with V and J called. Such tables lack part of the clones; where checked against another copy, unresolved V genes explain under half of the gap, and the rest is unexplained. That table furnishes V, J and clone size, whereas the DNA furnished D and trimming. This sample gives 200,000 to 250,000 clones in total; 70% to 85% of them show up just once. The ten largest make up approximately 1.8% of the sample.

General findings and caveats noted by the study authors: The amount of clinical and demographic metadata varied by source and participant and was provided uncurated.

The material sequenced was PBMCs or T cells enriched from blood (not recorded which). The receptor's source is a man aged 55 to 70 who had recovered from COVID-19. Rearrangement joined TRBV6-2 or TRBV6-3 to TRBJ1-2, with TRBD1 as a weak D call on 6 bases. The DNA sequence is given as TGTGCCAGCAGTTCCCTGGGGGCCTATGGCTACACCTTC. Its amino acids are CASSSLGAYGYTF.